The rows below give T cell receptor beta chains drawn from one sample of a study of beta chain features in type 1 diabetes. Here immunoSEQ multiplex PCR was the method, and the copy in TCRdb shows in-frame clones only, minus some. Here the sample spans hundreds of thousands of clones, about an eighth being singletons. The sequenced material came from naive CD4+ T cells from blood. These receptors all stem from a man aged 18 to 30 with type 1 diabetes. Both conserved end residues are part of each CDR3. Fields, in order: J gene, V gene, clone size, D gene, CDR3 DNA, CDR3 protein. D genes are given only for firm matches. Clone size is not always given. Where it is, it says once, few, many or a class for expanded clones.

J: TRBJ1-2
V: TRBV13
size: NA
D: NA
DNA: TGTGCCAGCAGCTTTAAACCGGGACCCCGAATTGGCTACACCTTC
CDR3: CASSFKPGPRIGYTF

J: TRBJ2-4
V: TRBV6-5
size: few
D: NA
DNA: TGTGCCAGCACCCAAGGGTCCATTCAGTACTTC
CDR3: CASTQGSIQYF

J: TRBJ1-1
V: TRBV30
size: few
D: TRBD1
DNA: TGTGCCCTCACGGGACAGTTGAACACTGAAGCTTTCTTT
CDR3: CALTGQLNTEAFF

J: TRBJ1-1
V: TRBV11-2
size: NA
D: NA
DNA: TGTGCCAGCAGCTTAATAAAGGATGACGGCGGAGCTTTCTTT
CDR3: CASSLIKDDGGAFF

J: TRBJ1-1
V: TRBV29-1
size: few
D: TRBD1
DNA: TGCAGCGTTCTCGTCAGGGGGCGAGAAAGTGAAGCTTTCTTT
CDR3: CSVLVRGRESEAFF

J: TRBJ1-2
V: TRBV5-1
size: few
D: NA
DNA: TGCGCCAGCAGCTCCTCCGGCGACAACTATGGCTACACCTTC
CDR3: CASSSSGDNYGYTF

J: TRBJ2-5
V: TRBV2
size: NA
D: TRBD2
DNA: TGTGCCAGCAGGGAAAGCGGGGGGCAAGAGACCCAGTACTTC
CDR3: CASRESGGQETQYF

J: TRBJ2-7
V: TRBV7-7
size: NA
D: NA
DNA: TGTGCTAGCAGCCCAACAGCATCATACGAGCAGTACTTC
CDR3: CASSPTASYEQYF

J: TRBJ2-6
V: TRBV7-9
size: NA
D: NA
DNA: TGTGCCAGCACCAGTCGTGTCAGGGATTACTCTGGGGCCAACGTCCTGACTTTC
CDR3: CASTSRVRDYSGANVLTF

J: TRBJ1-2
V: TRBV29-1
size: few
D: NA
DNA: TGCAGCTCCTCCGCCAGGGGCGTCTATGGCTACACCTTC
CDR3: CSSSARGVYGYTF